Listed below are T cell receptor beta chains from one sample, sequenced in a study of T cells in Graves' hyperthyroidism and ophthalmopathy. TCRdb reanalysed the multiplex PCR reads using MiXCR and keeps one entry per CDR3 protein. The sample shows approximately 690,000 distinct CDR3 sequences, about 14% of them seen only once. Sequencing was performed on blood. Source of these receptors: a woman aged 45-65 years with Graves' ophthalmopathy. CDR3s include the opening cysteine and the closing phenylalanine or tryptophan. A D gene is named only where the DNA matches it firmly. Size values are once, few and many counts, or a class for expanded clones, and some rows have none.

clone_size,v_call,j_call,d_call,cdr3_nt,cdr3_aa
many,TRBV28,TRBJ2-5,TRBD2,TGTGCCAGCATAACGGGATTAGCGGGAGCATTGAGGGAGACCCAGTACTTC,CASITGLAGALRETQYF
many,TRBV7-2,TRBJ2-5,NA,TGTGCCAGCAGCTTTCAGGGGGGAGTTGGTGAGACCCAGTACTTC,CASSFQGGVGETQYF
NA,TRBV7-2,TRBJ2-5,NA,TGTGCCAGCAGCCCAGCCGTGGTCAGACAAGAGACCCAGTACTTC,CASSPAVVRQETQYF
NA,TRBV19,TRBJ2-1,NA,TGTGCCAGTAGTATAGGTGGAGACCTAAGCTCCTACAATGAGCAGTTCTTC,CASSIGGDLSSYNEQFF
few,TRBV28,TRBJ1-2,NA,TGTGCCAACAGTTTCCCGGGGTTCACCGAGGTTGTGGGGGGCTACACCTTC,CANSFPGFTEVVGGYTF
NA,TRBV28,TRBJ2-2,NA,TGTGCCAGCAGCAAGGACCTTAGTTTGGGCGGGGAGCTGTTTTTT,CASSKDLSLGGELFF
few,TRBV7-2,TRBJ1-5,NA,TGTGCCAGCAGCTTCGGGACCACAGATACGCAGCATTTT,CASSFGTTDTQHF
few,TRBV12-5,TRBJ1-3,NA,TGTGCTAGTGGTTTGGGCAGGGAACATAGAAACACCATATATTTT,CASGLGREHRNTIYF
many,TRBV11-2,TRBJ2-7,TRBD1,TGTGCCAGCAGCCGACAGGGGAACTACGAGCAGTACTTC,CASSRQGNYEQYF
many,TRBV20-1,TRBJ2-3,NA,TGCAGTGCCCCATTGGGGGGCTTGACAGATACGCAGTATTTT,CSAPLGGLTDTQYF
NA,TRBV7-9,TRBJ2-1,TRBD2,TGTGCCAGCAGCTTACGGACTAGTAGGGAACACAATGAGCAGTTCTTC,CASSLRTSREHNEQFF
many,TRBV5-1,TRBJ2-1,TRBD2,TGCGCCAGCAGCTTGGCCCAGGGACTAACCTACAATGAGCAGTTCTTC,CASSLAQGLTYNEQFF
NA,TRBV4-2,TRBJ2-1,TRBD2,TGTGCCAGCAGCCTGAGCGGGAGTTTTAATGAGCAGTTCTTC,CASSLSGSFNEQFF
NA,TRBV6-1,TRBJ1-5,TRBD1,TGTGCCAGCAGTGAAGGACAGGGGGTAAGACAGCCCCAGCATTTT,CASSEGQGVRQPQHF
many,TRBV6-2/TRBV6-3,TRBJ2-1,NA,TGTGCCAGCAGGACAGCTGTGGCGCAGTTCTTC,CASRTAVAQFF
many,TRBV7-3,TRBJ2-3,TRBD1,TGTGCCAGCAGCCCGGGACAGTATACAGATACGCAGTATTTT,CASSPGQYTDTQYF
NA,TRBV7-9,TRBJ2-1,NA,TGTGCCAGCAGCTTCCATTTCGACAATGAGCAGTTCTTC,CASSFHFDNEQFF
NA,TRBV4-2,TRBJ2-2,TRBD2,TGTGCCAGCAGCCGCCGTCGGCTAGCGGGAGGGGACACCGGGGAGCTGTTTTTT,CASSRRRLAGGDTGELFF
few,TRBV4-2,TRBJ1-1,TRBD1,TGTGCCAGCAGAAACAGGGGGCTTTTTCGGGCTTTCTTT,CASRNRGLFRAFF
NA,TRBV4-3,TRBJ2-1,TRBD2,TGCGCCAGCAGCCAAGAGGTACTAGCGGGAGGATGGAATGAGCAGTTCTTC,CASSQEVLAGGWNEQFF
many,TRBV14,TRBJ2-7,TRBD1,TGTGCCAGCAGCCAAACCTCAGGGGGACAGGGTGTCTCCCCCTCCTACGAGCAGTACTTC,CASSQTSGGQGVSPSYEQYF
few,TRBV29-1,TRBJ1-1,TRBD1,TGCAGCGTGGGTTTAGGGGGCCCGAACACTGAAGCTTTCTTT,CSVGLGGPNTEAFF
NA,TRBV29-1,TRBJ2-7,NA,TGCAGCGTTGAAGCTGACAGCCCTTGGGAGCAGTACTTC,CSVEADSPWEQYF
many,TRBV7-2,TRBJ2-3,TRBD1,TGTGCCAGCAGCTCAGGACAGGGGGCTGGCACAGATACGCAGTATTTT,CASSSGQGAGTDTQYF
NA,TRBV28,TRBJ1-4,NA,TGTGCCAGCACCCCCCCCGGGAGTTATAATGAAAAACTGTTTTTT,CASTPPGSYNEKLFF
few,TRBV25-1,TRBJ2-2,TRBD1,TGTGCCAGCAGTGAACTTGAGACAGGGCTCACCGGGGAGCTGTTTTTT,CASSELETGLTGELFF
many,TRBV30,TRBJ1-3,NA,TGTGCCTGGAGTGTTACAGGGAGAGCTGGAAACACCATATATTTT,CAWSVTGRAGNTIYF
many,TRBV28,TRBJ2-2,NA,TGTGCCAGCAGACTCCGGGACATCGGCACCGGGGAGCTGTTTTTT,CASRLRDIGTGELFF
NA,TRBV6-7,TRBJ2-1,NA,TGTGCCAGCAGTGACTCGGGGGCTCGCTACAATGAGCAGTTCTTC,CASSDSGARYNEQFF
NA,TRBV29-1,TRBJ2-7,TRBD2,TGCAGCGTTGTTTTTAGCGGGAGTAATTACGAGCAGTACTTC,CSVVFSGSNYEQYF
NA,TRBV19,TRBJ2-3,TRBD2,TGTGCCAGCAAAATAGCGGGAGATGGCACAGATACGCAGTATTTT,CASKIAGDGTDTQYF
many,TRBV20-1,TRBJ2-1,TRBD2,TGCAGTGCTCTTGTAGCGGGAGAACCCTACAATGAGCAGTTCTTC,CSALVAGEPYNEQFF
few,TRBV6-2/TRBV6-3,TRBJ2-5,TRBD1,TGTGCCAGCAGTTACTCGAGTTTCCCAAATAACCGGGACAGGGTACAAGAGACCCAGTACTTC,CASSYSSFPNNRDRVQETQYF
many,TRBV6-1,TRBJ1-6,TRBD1,TGTGCCAGCAGTACAACAGGGGATAATTCACCCCTCCACTTT,CASSTTGDNSPLHF
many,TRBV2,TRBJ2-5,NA,TGTGCCAGCACCTCTGGGGGTGAAGAGACCCAGTACTTC,CASTSGGEETQYF
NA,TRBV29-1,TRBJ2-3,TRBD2,TGCAGCGTTGAAGATTCCCCTGCGGGAGGACGCTCTAGCACAGATACGCAGTATTTT,CSVEDSPAGGRSSTDTQYF
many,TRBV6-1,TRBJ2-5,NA,TGTGCCAGCAGTGACCGCCGGGAGACCCAGTACTTC,CASSDRRETQYF
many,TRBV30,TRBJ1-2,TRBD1,TGTGCCCGAAAACCGGGACAGGGGGCAATGGGCTACACCTTC,CARKPGQGAMGYTF
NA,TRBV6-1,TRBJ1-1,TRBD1,TGTGCCAGCAGACTCAGGGGGCCAGACACTGAAGCTTTCTTT,CASRLRGPDTEAFF
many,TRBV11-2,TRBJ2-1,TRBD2,TGTGCCAGCAGCTTAGATCTTCCGGGCGGGAGCTTCAATGAGCAGTTCTTC,CASSLDLPGGSFNEQFF
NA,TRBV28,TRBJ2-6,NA,TGTGCCAGCAGTTTCTTACTCGGGACACTAAACTCTGGGGCCAACGTCCTGACTTTC,CASSFLLGTLNSGANVLTF
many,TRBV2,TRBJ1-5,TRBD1,TGTGCCAGCAGTGGAACAGGGGGCAAACAGCCCCAGCATTTT,CASSGTGGKQPQHF
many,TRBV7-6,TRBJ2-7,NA,TGTGCCAGCAGCTTAAGTCCGGGAATCGGCTACGAGCAGTACTTC,CASSLSPGIGYEQYF
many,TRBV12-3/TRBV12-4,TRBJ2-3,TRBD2,TGTGCCAGCACACTAGCGGGAGCAGCAGATACGCAGTATTTT,CASTLAGAADTQYF
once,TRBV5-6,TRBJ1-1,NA,TGTGCCAGCAGCTTGAGGCAGGCAGGGACTGAAGCTTTCTTT,CASSLRQAGTEAFF
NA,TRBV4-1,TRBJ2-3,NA,TGCGCCAGCAGCCAATGGACGGGAGTGGGAGATACGCAGTATTTT,CASSQWTGVGDTQYF
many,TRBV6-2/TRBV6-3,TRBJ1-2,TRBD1,TGTGCCAGCAGGCCGGGACAGGGGTCTGGCTACACCTTC,CASRPGQGSGYTF
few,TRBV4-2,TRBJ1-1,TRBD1,TGTGCCAGCAGCCCCCCGGGACAGACCAACACTGAAGCTTTCTTT,CASSPPGQTNTEAFF
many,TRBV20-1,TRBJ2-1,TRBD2,TGCAGTGCTCCTAGCGGGATAACGTACAATGAGCAGTTCTTC,CSAPSGITYNEQFF
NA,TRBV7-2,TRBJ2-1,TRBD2,TGTGCCAGCAGCTTCGGGACTAGCGGGACCAATGAGCAGTTCTTC,CASSFGTSGTNEQFF
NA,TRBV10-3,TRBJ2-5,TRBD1,TGTGCCTCGGGGACAGGGGTTAACCAAGAGACCCAGTACTTC,CASGTGVNQETQYF
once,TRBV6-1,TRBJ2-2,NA,TGTGCCAGCAGTCTCCTGAGGGGGACGACCGGGGAGCTGTTTTTT,CASSLLRGTTGELFF
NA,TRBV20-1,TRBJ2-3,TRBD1,TGCAGTGCTAGAGGGGTGGACAGGGGGGTCGCGGGACGATATACGCAGTATTTT,CSARGVDRGVAGRYTQYF
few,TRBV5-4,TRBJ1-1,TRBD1,TGTGCCAGCAGCCGAAGCGGGACAGCGAACACTGAAGCTTTCTTT,CASSRSGTANTEAFF
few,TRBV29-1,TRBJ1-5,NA,TGCAGCGCAGGGACATCGCTCAGTCAGCCCCAGCATTTT,CSAGTSLSQPQHF
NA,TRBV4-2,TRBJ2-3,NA,TGTGCCAGCAGCCAAGACCCAGCAGCTTTCACAGATACGCAGTATTTT,CASSQDPAAFTDTQYF
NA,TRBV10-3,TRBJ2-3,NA,TGTGCCATCAGGGATAGCGGAAGCACAGATACGCAGTATTTT,CAIRDSGSTDTQYF